The entry below gives a single TCR beta chain sequence along with its context. The source of the sample is a study of tumor-infiltrating lymphocytes in primary liver carcinoma. Turning to the study itself: Aged between 30 and 69 years, the patients were men and women.

The CDR3 totals 13 residues. The germline gives CDR1 MNHNS, CDR2 SASEGT. The V and J ends lost 1 base and 15 bases, in that order; junction bases with no gene match: 4. It was unsorted whole blood that yielded blood RNA, and germline DNA was also extracted. Total RNA amounting to around 530 ng was the source from which TCR beta cDNA was made with a constant-region primer. Researchers made the TCR beta libraries by running three nested multiplex PCR rounds with slightly modified ARM-PCR. The study ran its first two PCR rounds for nine to eleven cycles each, using TRBV1-TRBV30 forward primers and a C-beta reverse primer. A single record per CDR3 protein comes from TCRdb applying MiXCR to the multiplex PCR reads. The top ten hold 15% to 20% of the sample, which has 310,000 or so distinct CDR3 sequences, roughly three fifths seen once.

The chain carries TRBV6-1 and TRBJ2-1; 12 nucleotides line up with TRBD2. The clonotype was recovered from a woman in her twenties or thirties with primary liver carcinoma and hepatitis B virus infection. The specimen was peripheral blood. The CDR3 loop reads CASSEGLAGGPFF. The DNA for the CDR3 is TGTGCCAGCAGTGAAGGTCTAGCGGGAGGGCCGTTCTTC.